This T cell receptor beta chain stems from a study of T cell responses to AZD1222 COVID-19 vaccine. This clone has a single count. Method: immunoSEQ multiplex PCR; TCRdb's copy keeps in-frame clones and lacks some. The sample has 110,000 to 150,000 clones, approximately 90% seen once; the top ten hold roughly 3.3%. This specimen consisted of peripheral blood, obtained 28 days after the second AZD1222 dose. The receptor was derived from an adult who received the AZD1222 COVID-19 vaccine.

The CDR3 bases are TGTGCCAGCAGCCCTGACCCGGGTGGGGCGAACACCGGGGAGCTGTTTTTT. Its protein product is CASSPDPGGANTGELFF. V usage is TRBV7-9 and J usage is TRBJ2-2; D uncertain. Trimming took 5 bases from V and 0 from J, leaving 16 bases between them. The CDR3 is 17 amino acids. The germline gives CDR1 SEHNR, CDR2 FQNEAQ (reference sequence).